This TCR beta chain came from a study of human T cells and chemical hapten exposure. The wider study: Slight differences in pooled library volume were the main source of varying TCR yields across samples.

The CDR3 runs 15 residues. V lost 1 base, J lost 5 bases, and 14 bases lay in between. CDR1 and CDR2 (germline): SGHTA, FQGNSA. Library construction involved attaching unique molecular identifiers to individual cDNA molecules, which allowed quantitative, reproducible TCR counting. TCRdb re-called the 5' RACE reads with MiXCR, one entry per CDR3 protein. The top ten hold over 1.2% of the sample, which has about 140,000 distinct CDR3 sequences, around 4.1% seen once. Extraction of total RNA was performed on unfractionated whole blood. This clonotype was found many times. The TCR was taken from a female donor in good health. The chain couples TRBV7-2 to TRBJ2-5; TRBD1 might be the D (6 bases). The CDR3 coding sequence is TGTGCCAGCAGCTTAGAAAGGGGGTCTGGGGAGACCCAGTACTTC. This translates into CASSLERGSGETQYF.